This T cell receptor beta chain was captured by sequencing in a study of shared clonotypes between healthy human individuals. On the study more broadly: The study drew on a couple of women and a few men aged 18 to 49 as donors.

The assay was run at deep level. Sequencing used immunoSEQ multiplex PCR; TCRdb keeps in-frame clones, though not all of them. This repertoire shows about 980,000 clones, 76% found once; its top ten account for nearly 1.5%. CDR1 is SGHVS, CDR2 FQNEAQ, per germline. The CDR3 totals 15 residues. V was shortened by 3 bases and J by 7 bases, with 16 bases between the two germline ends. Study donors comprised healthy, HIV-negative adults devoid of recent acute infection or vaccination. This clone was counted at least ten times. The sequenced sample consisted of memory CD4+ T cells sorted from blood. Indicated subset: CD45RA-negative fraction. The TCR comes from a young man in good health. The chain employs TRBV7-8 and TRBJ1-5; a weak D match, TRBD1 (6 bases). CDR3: CASSLLDSSGQPQHF. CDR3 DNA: TGTGCCAGCAGCTTGTTGGACAGTTCGGGCCAGCCCCAGCATTTT.